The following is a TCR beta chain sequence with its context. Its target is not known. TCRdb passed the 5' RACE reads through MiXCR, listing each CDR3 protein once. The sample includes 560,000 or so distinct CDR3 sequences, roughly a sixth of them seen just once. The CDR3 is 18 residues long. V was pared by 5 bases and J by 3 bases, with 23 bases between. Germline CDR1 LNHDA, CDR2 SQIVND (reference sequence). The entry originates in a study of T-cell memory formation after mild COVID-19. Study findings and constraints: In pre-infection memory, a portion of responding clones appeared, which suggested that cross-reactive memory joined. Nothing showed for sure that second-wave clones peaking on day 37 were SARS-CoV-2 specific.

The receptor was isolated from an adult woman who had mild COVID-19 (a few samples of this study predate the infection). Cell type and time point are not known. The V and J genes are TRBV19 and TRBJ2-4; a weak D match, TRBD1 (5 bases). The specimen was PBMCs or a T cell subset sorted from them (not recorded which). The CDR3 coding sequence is TGTGCCAGTAGTCCGAACCCCCGGACGACAGTGATCAAAAACATTCAGTACTTC. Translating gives CASSPNPRTTVIKNIQYF. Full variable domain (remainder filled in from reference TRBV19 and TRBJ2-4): DGGITQSPKYLFRKEGQNVTLSCEQNLNHDAMYWYRQDPGQGLRLIYYSQIVNDFQKGDIAEGYSVSREKKESFPLTVTSAQKNPTAFYLCASSPNPRTTVIKNIQYFGAGTRLSVL.